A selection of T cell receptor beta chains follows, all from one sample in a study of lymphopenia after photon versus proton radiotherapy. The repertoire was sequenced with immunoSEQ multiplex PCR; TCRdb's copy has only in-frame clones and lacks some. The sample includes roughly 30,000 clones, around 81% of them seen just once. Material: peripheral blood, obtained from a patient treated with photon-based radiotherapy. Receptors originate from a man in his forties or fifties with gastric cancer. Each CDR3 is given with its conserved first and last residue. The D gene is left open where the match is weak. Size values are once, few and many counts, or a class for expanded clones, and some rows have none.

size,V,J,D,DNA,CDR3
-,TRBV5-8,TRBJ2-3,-,TGTGCCAGCAGCTTCACGGATACGCAGTATTTT,CASSFTDTQYF
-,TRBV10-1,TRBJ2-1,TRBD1,TGCGCCAGCAGTGAGTCGTTACAGGGGGCGAATGAGCAGTTCTTC,CASSESLQGANEQFF
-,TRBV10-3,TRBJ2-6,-,TGTGCCATCAGCGGGTTTGGGGCCAACGTCCTGACTTTC,CAISGFGANVLTF
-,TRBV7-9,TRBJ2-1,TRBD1,TGTGCCAGCAACCGACAGGGGGCCTACAATGAGCAGTTCTTC,CASNRQGAYNEQFF
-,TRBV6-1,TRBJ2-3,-,TGTGCCAGCGAAGCAGGCACAGATACGCAGTATTTT,CASEAGTDTQYF
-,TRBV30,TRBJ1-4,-,TGTGCCTGGAGTGTATCGACAGTCGTCGAAAAACTGTTTTTT,CAWSVSTVVEKLFF
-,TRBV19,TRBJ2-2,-,TGTGCCAGTAGTATAGCAGGAGCGGGCGGGGAGCTGTTTTTT,CASSIAGAGGELFF
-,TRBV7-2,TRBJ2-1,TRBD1,TGTGCCAGCAGCCCGGGGACAGGTGAGCAGTTCTTC,CASSPGTGEQFF
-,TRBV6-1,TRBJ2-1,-,TGTGCCAGCAGTGAAAGGGGGGGTAGAAGCTACGAGCAGTTCTTC,CASSERGGRSYEQFF
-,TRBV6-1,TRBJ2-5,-,TGTGCCAGCAGAGGGAGAGGAAGAGAGACCCAGTACTTC,CASRGRGRETQYF
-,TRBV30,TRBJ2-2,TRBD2,TGTGCCTGGAGTTCCGGGAGGAAGGCGAGATTACTCGGGGAGCTGTTTTTT,CAWSSGRKARLLGELFF
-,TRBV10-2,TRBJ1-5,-,TGCGCCAGCAGTGGCAGGGGCGGAAATCAGCCCCAGCATTTT,CASSGRGGNQPQHF
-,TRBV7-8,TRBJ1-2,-,TGTGCCAGCAGCCCGGACAGTGGATCTAACTATGGCTACACCTTC,CASSPDSGSNYGYTF
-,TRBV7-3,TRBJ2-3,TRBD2,TGTGCCAGCAGCCCCCCGACTAGCATTCCCACAGATACGCAGTATTTT,CASSPPTSIPTDTQYF
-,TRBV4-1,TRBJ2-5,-,TGCGCCAGCAGCCCCCGACTACTAGGAGAGACCCAGTACTTC,CASSPRLLGETQYF
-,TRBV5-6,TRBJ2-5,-,TGTGCCAGCAGCCTCGTGGGACTTCGGCAAGAGACCCAGTACTTC,CASSLVGLRQETQYF
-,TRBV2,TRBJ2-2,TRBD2,TGTGCCAGCAGAGCGGGGGTTACGAACACCGGGGAGCTGTTTTTT,CASRAGVTNTGELFF
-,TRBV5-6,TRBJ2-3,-,TGTGCCAGCAGCCCGAATCCTAGAGATACGCAGTATTTT,CASSPNPRDTQYF
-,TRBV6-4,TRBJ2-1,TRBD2,TGTGCCAGCAGTGTTGAAGCGGGGGGCTACAATGAGCAGTTCTTC,CASSVEAGGYNEQFF
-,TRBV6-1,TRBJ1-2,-,TGTGCCAGCACTCAAATGGTGGGAACTGGCTACACCTTC,CASTQMVGTGYTF
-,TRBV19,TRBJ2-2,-,TGTGCCAGTAGTCGCCTAATTAACACCGGGGAGCTGTTTTTT,CASSRLINTGELFF
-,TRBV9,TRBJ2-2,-,TGTGCCAGCAGCTCGACAGGGAACACCGGGGAGCTGTTTTTT,CASSSTGNTGELFF
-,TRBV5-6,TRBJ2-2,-,TGTGCCAGCAGCGCGGAACCCACCGGGGAGCTGTTTTTT,CASSAEPTGELFF
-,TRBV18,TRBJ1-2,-,TGTGCCAGCTCAGAAAAGGGAGCCGGGACCAACTATGGCTACACCTTC,CASSEKGAGTNYGYTF
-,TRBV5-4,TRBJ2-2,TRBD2,TGTGCCAGCAGCGACAGGACTAGCGGGGGGGCCGGGGAGCTGTTTTTT,CASSDRTSGGAGELFF
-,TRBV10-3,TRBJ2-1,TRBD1,TGTGCCATCAGTGAGGCCGTCCCGGGACAGGGTGGGGAGCAGTTCTTC,CAISEAVPGQGGEQFF
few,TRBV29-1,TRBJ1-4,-,TGCAGCGTTCGAATCGTGTTGTATGAAAAACTGTTTTTT,CSVRIVLYEKLFF
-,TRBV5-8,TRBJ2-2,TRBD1,TGTGCCAGCAGCACGGGACAGGGTGCCACCGGGGAGCTGTTTTTT,CASSTGQGATGELFF
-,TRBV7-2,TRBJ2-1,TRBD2,TGTGCCAGCAGCTTAGCAGCGGGGGCCTACAATGAGCAGTTCTTC,CASSLAAGAYNEQFF
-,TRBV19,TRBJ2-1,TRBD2,TGTGCCAGTAGTATTTCCAGGCGGGGGGCTGCTGAGCAGTTCTTC,CASSISRRGAAEQFF
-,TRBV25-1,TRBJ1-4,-,TGTGCCAGCAGTGCATACATGGGGAATGAAAAACTGTTTTTT,CASSAYMGNEKLFF
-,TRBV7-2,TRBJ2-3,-,TGTGCCAGCAGCTTAGTTCCGGGGGCCGGGACAGATACGCAGTATTTT,CASSLVPGAGTDTQYF
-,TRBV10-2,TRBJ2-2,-,TGCGCCAGCCGAATTGCCGGGGAGCTGTTTTTT,CASRIAGELFF
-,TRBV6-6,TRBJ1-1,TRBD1,TGTGCCAGCAGTTACTCTGTCCAGGGGGGTTCCACTGAAGCTTTCTTT,CASSYSVQGGSTEAFF
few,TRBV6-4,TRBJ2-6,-,TGTGCCAGCAGTGCCTCTAGCGCCGGGGCCAACGTCCTGACTTTC,CASSASSAGANVLTF
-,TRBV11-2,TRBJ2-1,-,TGTGCCAGCAGCTTAGAGGGGGCTACTGAGCAGTTCTTC,CASSLEGATEQFF
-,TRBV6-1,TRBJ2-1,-,TGTGCCAGCAGTGGAGGTGGGCGTGAGCAGTTCTTC,CASSGGGREQFF
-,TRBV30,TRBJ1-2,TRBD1,TGTGCCTGGAGTGTACGACAGGGGAACTATGGCTACACCTTC,CAWSVRQGNYGYTF
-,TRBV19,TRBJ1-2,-,TGTGCCAGTAGTATTTACACCCTCGGTATATCCTATGGCTACACCTTC,CASSIYTLGISYGYTF
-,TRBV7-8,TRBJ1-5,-,TGTGCCAGCAGCCCCGCGTCCGACAGAAATCAGCCCCAGCATTTT,CASSPASDRNQPQHF
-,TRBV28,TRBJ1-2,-,TGTGCCAGCAGGGGGAACTATGGCTACACCTTC,CASRGNYGYTF
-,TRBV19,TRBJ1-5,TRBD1,TGTGCCAGTAGTATAGGAACAGGGGCCCATCAGCCCCAGCATTTT,CASSIGTGAHQPQHF
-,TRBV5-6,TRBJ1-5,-,TGTGCCAGCAGCTTTAGTACAGCAGGGGATCGTCAGCCCCAGCATTTT,CASSFSTAGDRQPQHF
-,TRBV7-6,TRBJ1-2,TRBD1,TGTGCCAGCAGTCTATCCGGGACAGGGCCCTATGGCTACACCTTC,CASSLSGTGPYGYTF
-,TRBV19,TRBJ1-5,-,TGTGCCAGTAGTATTCAATACAGGGTTAGCAATCAGCCCCAGCATTTT,CASSIQYRVSNQPQHF
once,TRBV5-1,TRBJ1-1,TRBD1,TGCGCCAGCAGTTGGACAGGGCAGGGGGAAGCTTTCTTT,CASSWTGQGEAFF
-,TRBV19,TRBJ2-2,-,TGTGCCAGTATTGACAGGACGAACACCGGGGAGCTGTTTTTT,CASIDRTNTGELFF
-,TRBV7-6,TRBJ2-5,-,TGTGCCAGCAGCTTAGGGCAGGTGGGCAGCAGCCAAGAGACCCAGTACTTC,CASSLGQVGSSQETQYF
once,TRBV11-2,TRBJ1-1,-,TGTGCCAGCAGCTTAGATGCCGGGGGAGGGCACACTGAAGCTTTCTTT,CASSLDAGGGHTEAFF
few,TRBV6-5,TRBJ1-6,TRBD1,TGTGCCAGCAGTTACTCGAGGGACAGTAATTCACCCCTCCACTTT,CASSYSRDSNSPLHF